This paragraph reports one TCR beta chain. Its antigen is unknown. Produced via immunoSEQ multiplex PCR; TCRdb's table is partial and in-frame only. This table has more than 25,000 clones, 80% to 90% appearing once. This sample was taken from a study of OX40 agonist ivuxolimab in advanced cancers. Turning to the study itself: Patient treatment consisted of intravenous ivuxolimab administration every 2 weeks at 0.01 to 10 mg/kg.

Broader study findings: The CD4+ and CD8+ T cells in the blood had expanded clonally by week 6 at 0.1 to 3.0 mg/kg. Expanded clones were, on average, more numerous among CD8+ T cells than CD4+.

Collection of blood occurred at baseline, at cycle 4 day 1, and at cycle 7 day 1. CDR1 is MNHEY, CDR2 SVGAGI, per germline. The CDR3 length is 16 residues. V was pared by 2 bases and J by 2 bases, with 15 bases between. V gene TRBV6-5 combines with J gene TRBJ2-5; tentatively, D is TRBD2 (5 bases). Specimen: CD4+ or CD8+ T cells sorted from blood, collected in a trial of the OX40 agonist ivuxolimab. This receptor was identified in an adult with an advanced solid tumor such as melanoma, head and neck, liver or kidney cancer. CDR3 residues: CASSYPLLAIQETQYF. The CDR3, as DNA: TGTGCCAGCAGTTACCCACTTCTAGCTATTCAAGAGACCCAGTACTTC.